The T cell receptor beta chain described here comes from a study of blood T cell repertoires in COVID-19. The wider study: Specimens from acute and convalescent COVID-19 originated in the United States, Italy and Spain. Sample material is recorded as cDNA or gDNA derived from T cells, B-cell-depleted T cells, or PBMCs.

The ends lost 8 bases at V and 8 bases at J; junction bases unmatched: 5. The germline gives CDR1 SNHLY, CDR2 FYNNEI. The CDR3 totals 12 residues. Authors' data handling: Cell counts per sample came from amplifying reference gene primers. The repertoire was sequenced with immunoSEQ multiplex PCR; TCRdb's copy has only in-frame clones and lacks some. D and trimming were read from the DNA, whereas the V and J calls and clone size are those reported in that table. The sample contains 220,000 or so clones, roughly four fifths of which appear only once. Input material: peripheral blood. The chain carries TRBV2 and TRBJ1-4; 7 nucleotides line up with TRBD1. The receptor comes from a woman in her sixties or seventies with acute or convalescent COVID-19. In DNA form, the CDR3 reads TGTGCCAGCGACAGGGATGGGGAAAAACTGTTTTTT. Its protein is CASDRDGEKLFF. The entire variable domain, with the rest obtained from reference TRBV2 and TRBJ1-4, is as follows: EPEVTQTPSHQVTQMGQEVILRCVPISNHLYFYWYRQILGQKVEFLVSFYNNEISEKSEIFDDQFSVERPDGSNFTLKIRSTKLEDSAMYFCASDRDGEKLFFGSGTQLSVL.